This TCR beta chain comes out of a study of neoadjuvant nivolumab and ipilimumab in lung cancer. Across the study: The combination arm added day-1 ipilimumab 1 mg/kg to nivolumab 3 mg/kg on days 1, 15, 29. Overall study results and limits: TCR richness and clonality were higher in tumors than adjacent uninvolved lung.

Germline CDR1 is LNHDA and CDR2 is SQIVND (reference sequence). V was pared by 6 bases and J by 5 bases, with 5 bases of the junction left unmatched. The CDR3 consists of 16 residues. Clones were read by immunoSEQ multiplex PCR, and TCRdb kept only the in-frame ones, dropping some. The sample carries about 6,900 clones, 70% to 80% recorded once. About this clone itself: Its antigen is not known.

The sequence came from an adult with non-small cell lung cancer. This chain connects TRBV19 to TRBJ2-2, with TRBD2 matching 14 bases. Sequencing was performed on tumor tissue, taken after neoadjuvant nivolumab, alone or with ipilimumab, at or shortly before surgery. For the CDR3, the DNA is TGTGCCAGTAGAACCGGACTAGCGGGAGGAACCGGGGAGCTGTTTTTT. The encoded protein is CASRTGLAGGTGELFF.